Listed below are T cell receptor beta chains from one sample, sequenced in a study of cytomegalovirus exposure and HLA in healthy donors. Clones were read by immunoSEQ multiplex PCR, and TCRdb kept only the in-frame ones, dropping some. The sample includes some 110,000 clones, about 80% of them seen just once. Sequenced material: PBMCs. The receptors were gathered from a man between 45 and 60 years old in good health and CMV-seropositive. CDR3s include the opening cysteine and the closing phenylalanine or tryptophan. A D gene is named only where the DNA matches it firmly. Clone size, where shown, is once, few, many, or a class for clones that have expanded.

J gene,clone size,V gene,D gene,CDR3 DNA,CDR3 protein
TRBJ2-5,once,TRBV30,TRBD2,TGTGCCTGGACTAGCGGGATGGTAGAGACCCAGTACTTC,CAWTSGMVETQYF
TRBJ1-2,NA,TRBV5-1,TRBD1,TGCGCCAGCAGCTGGGACAGAGACGGAGGCTACACCTTC,CASSWDRDGGYTF
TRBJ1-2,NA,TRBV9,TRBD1,TGTGCCAGCAGCGTAGGGACAGGGGAGGACTATGGCTACACCTTC,CASSVGTGEDYGYTF
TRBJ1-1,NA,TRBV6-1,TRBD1,TGTGCCAGCAGGACCCGGACAGGGGGCATCCCTGAAGCTTTCTTT,CASRTRTGGIPEAFF
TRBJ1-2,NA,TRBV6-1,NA,TGTGCCAGCAGTAAGACCTCTCGGGATGGCTACACCTTC,CASSKTSRDGYTF
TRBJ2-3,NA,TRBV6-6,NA,TGTGCCAGCAGTTACGGCGGGGCGGGGTCAGCCGATACGCAGTATTTT,CASSYGGAGSADTQYF
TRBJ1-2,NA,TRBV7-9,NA,TGTGCCACCGGACAGACTCTTTATGGCTACACCTTC,CATGQTLYGYTF
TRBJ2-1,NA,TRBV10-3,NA,TGTGCCATCAGTGGCGGCGGGATCTCCTACAATGAGCAGTTCTTC,CAISGGGISYNEQFF
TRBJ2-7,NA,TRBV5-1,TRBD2,TGCGCCAGCAGCATCCTAGCGGGGTACGAGCAGTACTTC,CASSILAGYEQYF
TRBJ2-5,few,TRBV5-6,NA,TGTGCCAGCAGCCGCCGGGCAGGGGCGCTGGAGACCCAGTACTTC,CASSRRAGALETQYF
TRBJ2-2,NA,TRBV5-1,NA,TGCGCCAGCAGCTTTGGCGGGAACACCGGGGAGCTGTTTTTT,CASSFGGNTGELFF
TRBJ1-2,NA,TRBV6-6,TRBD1,TGTGCCAGCAGTTTCCCCCGGACAGGGGGCGCTTTCGGCTACACCTTC,CASSFPRTGGAFGYTF
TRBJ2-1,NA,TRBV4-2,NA,TGTGCCAGCACCCCGGGAGGGGGCGAGGTGGATGAGCAGTTCTTC,CASTPGGGEVDEQFF
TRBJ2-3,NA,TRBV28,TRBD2,TGTGCCAGCAGCCCTAGCGGGGGAGGTTACACAGATACGCAGTATTTT,CASSPSGGGYTDTQYF
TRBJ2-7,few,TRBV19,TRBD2,TGTGCCAGTAGTATAAAGCGGGGTCCCCACGAGCAGTACTTC,CASSIKRGPHEQYF
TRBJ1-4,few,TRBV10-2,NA,TGCGCCAGCAGTGAGTCAACGGCCCCGGGGGAAAAACTGTTTTTT,CASSESTAPGEKLFF
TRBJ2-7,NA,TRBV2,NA,TGTGCCAGCAGGACCACCGCGGGGCTAAGCTCCTACGAGCAGTACTTC,CASRTTAGLSSYEQYF
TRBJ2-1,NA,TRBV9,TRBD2,TGTGCCAGCAGCGTAGGAATTGTAGCGGGAGCCTCTGAGCAGTTCTTC,CASSVGIVAGASEQFF
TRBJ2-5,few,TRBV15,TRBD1,TGTGCCACCAGCAGAGATCTCGACAGGGGGCCGTCACAGACCCAGTACTTC,CATSRDLDRGPSQTQYF
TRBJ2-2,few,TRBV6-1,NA,TGTGCCAGCAGTCTGGCGGGTGACACCGGGGAGCTGTTTTTT,CASSLAGDTGELFF
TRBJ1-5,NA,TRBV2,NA,TGTGCCAGCGCCGTGGACAGTCCTAATCAGCCCCAGCATTTT,CASAVDSPNQPQHF
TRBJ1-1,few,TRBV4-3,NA,TGCGCCAGCAGCCAAGATAGAGGTGACACTGAAGCTTTCTTT,CASSQDRGDTEAFF
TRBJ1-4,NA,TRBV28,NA,TGTGCCAGCAGCCACGGGGAGGGGCTCAGTGAAAAACTGTTTTTT,CASSHGEGLSEKLFF
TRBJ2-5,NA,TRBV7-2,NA,TGTGCCAGCAGCCCAGGGACACACCAAGAGACCCAGTACTTC,CASSPGTHQETQYF
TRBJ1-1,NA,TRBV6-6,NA,TGTGCCAGCAGACTCGACCCGGACAGAAGTATTTCTCAAGCTTTCTTT,CASRLDPDRSISQAFF
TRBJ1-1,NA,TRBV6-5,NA,TGTGCCAGCAGTGTTGCGGGGGGCCGGAACACTGAAGCTTTCTTT,CASSVAGGRNTEAFF
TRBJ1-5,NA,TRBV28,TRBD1,TGTGCCAGCAGTAACCCCGGGACAGGCAATCAGCCCCAGCATTTT,CASSNPGTGNQPQHF
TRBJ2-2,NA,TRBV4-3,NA,TGCGCCAGCAGCTCCCGATTTCGGCGGGACAACACCGGGGAGCTGTTTTTT,CASSSRFRRDNTGELFF
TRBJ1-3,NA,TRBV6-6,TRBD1,TGTGCCAGCAGGCAGCAAGGGACAGGGGTTGGAAACACCATATATTTT,CASRQQGTGVGNTIYF
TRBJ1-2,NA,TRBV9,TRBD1,TGTGCCAGTGGGACAGGGGAAGGCTATGGCTACACCTTC,CASGTGEGYGYTF
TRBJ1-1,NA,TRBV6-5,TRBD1,TGTGCCAGCAGTTACTCCGGGACAGCCGAAGCTTTCTTT,CASSYSGTAEAFF
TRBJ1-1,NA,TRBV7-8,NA,TGTGCCAGCAGCCAAGGGCAGGGGCGGAACACTGAAGCTTTCTTT,CASSQGQGRNTEAFF
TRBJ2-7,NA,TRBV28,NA,TGTGCCACCTGGGCCAAATCCTACGAGCAGTACTTC,CATWAKSYEQYF
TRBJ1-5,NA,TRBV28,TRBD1,TGTGCCAGCAGAGGACAGGCGGATCAGCCCCAGCATTTT,CASRGQADQPQHF
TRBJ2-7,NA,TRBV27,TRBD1,TGTGCCAGCAGTTCACAGGGGACCAGCTCCTACGAGCAGTACTTC,CASSSQGTSSYEQYF
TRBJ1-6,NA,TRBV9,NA,TGTGCCAGGCGGTCCAACTATAATTCACCCCTCCACTTT,CARRSNYNSPLHF
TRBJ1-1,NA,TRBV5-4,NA,TGTGCCAGCAGCTGGGGAGGGACGAACACTGAAGCTTTCTTT,CASSWGGTNTEAFF
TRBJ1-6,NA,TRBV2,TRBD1,TGTGCCAGCAGTGTAGACAGGGTTTCACCCCTCCACTTT,CASSVDRVSPLHF
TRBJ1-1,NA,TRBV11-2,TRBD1,TGTGCCAGCAGCTTAAGGGGGACAGTGGGCACTGAAGCTTTCTTT,CASSLRGTVGTEAFF
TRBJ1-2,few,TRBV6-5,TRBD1,TGTGCCAGCAGTTACTCACGAGGGGGCAACTATGGCTACACCTTC,CASSYSRGGNYGYTF
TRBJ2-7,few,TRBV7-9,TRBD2,TGTGCCAGCAGCTTAGCGGGACTAGCGGGGGACGAGCAGTACTTC,CASSLAGLAGDEQYF
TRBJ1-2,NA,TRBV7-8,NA,TGTGCCAGCAGCCTTCCGTTGAAAACCGGCTATGGCTACACCTTC,CASSLPLKTGYGYTF
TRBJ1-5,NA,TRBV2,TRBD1,TGTGCCAGCGGGGACAGCCGCAATCAGCCCCAGCATTTT,CASGDSRNQPQHF